Following are 10 T cell receptor beta chains from one sample sequenced in a study of CD8 T cells in ankylosing spondylitis. TCRdb re-analysed the 5' RACE reads in MiXCR, keeping a single row per CDR3 protein. The sample shows about 160,000 distinct CDR3 sequences, 9.8% of them seen only once. The sequenced material came from blood, either unsorted or a sorted T cell fraction (not recorded which). The receptor source for this set is a female donor with ankylosing spondylitis or in good health (not recorded which).

This clonotype was detected ten times or more. The chain has TRBV7-9 and TRBJ2-3, with 8 bases fitting TRBD2. Germline CDR1 and CDR2: SEHNR and FQNEAQ (reference sequence). The CDR3 runs 15 residues. J lost 3 bases, V lost 8 bases, and 10 bases had no gene match. CDR3 protein: CASSATSGRTDTQYF. As DNA, the CDR3 is TGTGCCAGCTCAGCTACGAGCGGGAGAACAGATACGCAGTATTTT.

This clonotype showed up just a few times. This chain joins TRBV20-1 and TRBJ2-1; D remains unclear. V was cut by 4 bases and J by 0 bases, with 13 bases left in between. Germline CDR1 is DFQATT and CDR2 is SNEGSKA (reference sequence). The CDR3 extends over 15 amino acids. CDR3 loop: CSANAKWSSYNEQFF. As DNA, the CDR3 is TGCAGTGCTAACGCAAAGTGGAGCTCCTACAATGAGCAGTTCTTC.

This chain links TRBV28 with TRBJ2-3, with D tentatively TRBD1 (6 bases). The CDR3 spans 14 residues. The germline CDR1 and CDR2 sequences are MDHEN and SYDVKM. V shed 6 bases and J shed 5 bases, with 15 bases lying between them. The CDR3 loop reads CASSPDSSGDTQYF. For the CDR3, the DNA is TGTGCCAGCAGCCCGGACAGTTCCGGAGATACGCAGTATTTT.

This rearrangement joins TRBV7-8 to TRBJ1-4; D perhaps matches TRBD1 (6 bases). The CDR3 runs 19 residues. The V gene's germline CDR1 is SGHVS and CDR2 FQNEAQ. Trimming removed 4 bases at V and 3 bases at J, with 24 bases between. DNA of the CDR3: TGTGCCAGCAGCTCCTTTGGGACACCCTTCATGAGGGCTAATGAAAAACTGTTTTTT. Translation gives CASSSFGTPFMRANEKLFF.

Only a few counts were recorded for this clonotype. The rearrangement joins TRBV6-1 to TRBJ1-2, with D unclear. The CDR3 is made up of 16 amino acids. Germline loops: CDR1 MNHNS, CDR2 SASEGT. V was pared by 6 bases and J by 5 bases, with 22 bases between. Here the CDR3 reads CASRGFIGVTDYGYTF. As DNA, the CDR3 is TGTGCCAGCAGAGGGTTTATTGGAGTCACCGATTATGGCTACACCTTC.

The chain uses TRBV6-6 and TRBJ2-7; D is perhaps TRBD2 (5 bases). Germline lookup yields CDR1 MNHNY and CDR2 SVGAGI (reference sequence). The CDR3 covers 13 residues. V gave up 5 bases and J gave up 7 bases, with 15 bases separating them. CDR3 region: CASSGETYWEQYF. In DNA, the CDR3 is TGTGCCAGCAGTGGGGAGACCTACTGGGAGCAGTACTTC.

There are many counts of this clonotype. The chain combines TRBV27 with TRBJ2-1, with unresolved D. The CDR3 is 11 amino acids. V was cut by 3 bases and J by 5 bases, with 2 bases left in between. Germline-derived CDR1 and CDR2 are MNHEY and SMNVEV (reference sequence). CDR3 DNA sequence: TGTGCCAGCAGTTTTCACAATGAGCAGTTCTTC. As protein: CASSFHNEQFF.

The rearrangement uses TRBV4-1 and TRBJ2-7; 7 bases are a match to TRBD1. Germline V CDR1 and CDR2: MGHRA, YSYEKL. With V trimmed by 1 base and J by 2 bases, 5 bases remained unmatched. The CDR3 runs 15 residues. The CDR3 loop is CASSQVGTAAYEQYF. For the CDR3, the DNA is TGCGCCAGCAGCCAAGTCGGGACAGCCGCCTACGAGCAGTACTTC.

This clonotype has a handful of counts. A read error may account for a junction end that differs from germline. This rearrangement joins TRBV9 to TRBJ2-5; tentatively, D is TRBD1 (6 bases). The length of the CDR3 is 11 residues. CDR1 is SGDLS and CDR2 is YYNGEE in the germline V gene. CDR3 in amino acids: CASSSGTRWHF. The DNA of the CDR3 is TGTGCCAGCAGCTCCGGGACAAGGTGGCACTTC.

The chain combines TRBV7-8 with TRBJ2-5, with 15 bases lining up with TRBD2. J was trimmed by 4 bases and V by 2 bases; bases with no gene match: 8. Germline V gene data show CDR1 as SGHVS and CDR2 as FQNEAQ. The CDR3 has 18 amino acids. For the CDR3, the DNA is TGTGCCAGCAGCTTAAACCCCCGGACTAGCGGGAGGGGAGAGACCCAGTACTTC. It encodes CASSLNPRTSGRGETQYF.